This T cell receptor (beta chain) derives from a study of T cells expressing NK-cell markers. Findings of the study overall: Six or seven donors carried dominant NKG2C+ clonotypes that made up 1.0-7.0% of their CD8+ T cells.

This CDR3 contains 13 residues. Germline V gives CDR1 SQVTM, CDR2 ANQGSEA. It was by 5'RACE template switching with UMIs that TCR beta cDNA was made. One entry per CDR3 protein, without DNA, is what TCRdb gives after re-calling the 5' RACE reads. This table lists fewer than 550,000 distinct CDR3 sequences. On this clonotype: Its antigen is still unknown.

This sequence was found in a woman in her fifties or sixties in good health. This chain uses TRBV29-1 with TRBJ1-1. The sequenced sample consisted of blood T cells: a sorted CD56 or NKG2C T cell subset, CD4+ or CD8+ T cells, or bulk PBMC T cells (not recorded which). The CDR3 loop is CSVKRVMSTEAFF.